This T cell receptor beta chain comes out of a study of vaccination effects on CD4 cells after COVID-19. Findings of the study overall: Both infection-induced and vaccine-induced clones contracted markedly at late post-vaccination timepoints.

About this clone: The antigen is not known.

V lost 1 base to trimming and J lost 2 bases; unmatched junction nucleotides: 10. The CDR3 is made up of 18 amino acids. Germline loops: CDR1 LGHNA, CDR2 YSLEER. TCRdb keeps only in-frame clones here, not all; method: immunoSEQ multiplex PCR. The data contain just under 60,000 clones, around four fifths of them singletons. ViraFEST assay sequencing came after antigen-specific CD4+ T cells were expanded with viral peptide pools. The culture ran for under eleven days, and then CD4+ T cells were isolated. Participants completed two doses of the BNT162b2 or mRNA-1273 vaccine. Cultures of a few million PBMC per well contained about 10 IU/ml IL-2 plus 10 ug/ml peptides.

This TCR was recovered from a human donor who received a COVID-19 vaccine. This chain links TRBV4-3 with TRBJ2-3; 9 bases match TRBD1. Material: CD4+ T cells from PBMCs cultured with HCoV-OC43 spike peptides, obtained after COVID-19 vaccination. Subset indicated: HCoV-OC43 spike overlapping peptide pool stimulation. The CDR3 DNA reads as TGCGCCAGCAGCCAAGGTGTGGGACAGGGAAGGTACACAGATACGCAGTATTTT. Protein product: CASSQGVGQGRYTDTQYF.